This note documents a single T cell receptor (beta chain) sequence. This clonotype was seen only a few times. What antigen it recognizes has not been identified. Within one base of it there is no much larger clone, and no base qualities were kept. The data are from a study of T cell repertoires in cytomegalovirus infection (dated by TCRdb to between 2017 and 2020). At the level of the whole study: Donor HLA type was relevant to the analysis, because carriage of CMV infection together with the matching HLA type was indicated by public TCR beta signatures.

The reads were generated on an Illumina HiSeq 1500. Starting from the raw public reads, TCRdb applied fastp trimming at Q25, assembled clones with MiXCR and retained in-frame beta chains. Rows with one shared CDR3 protein collapse into an entry with the most common genes and DNA. The sample has 150,000 to 200,000 distinct CDR3 sequences on record, under 20% of them singletons. Roughly a sixth of the sample belongs to the ten largest clones. CDR3 length: 15 amino acids, cysteine to phenylalanine. Only the CDR3 part of the read is kept: 45 bases, read in frame from the first base. Relative to germline, V is 4 bases shorter and J is 12 bases shorter, with 19 bases between their ends. The germline V gene yields MDHEN for CDR1 and SYDVKM for CDR2. Broader findings and caveats from the paper: Cumulative frequency of public TCR beta family members discriminated carriers of CMV infection plus the relevant HLA type in this cohort and an independent 352-donor cohort. The ex vivo response was dominated by HLA-C-restricted CMV-specific TCR beta clonotypes, which also provided the single most frequent clonotype in two of eight donors.

Recombination connected TRBV28 to TRBJ1-6, with TRBD1 as a weak D call on 6 bases. The source is a human donor in good health (CMV status not recorded). Some clones in this sample may be carry-over from other donors' samples. The sequenced sample was CD8+ T cells from PBMCs. The CDR3 has the sequence CASSYRTAKGEPLHF. The bases read TGTGCCAGCAGTTACCGGACAGCGAAAGGGGAACCCCTCCACTTT.